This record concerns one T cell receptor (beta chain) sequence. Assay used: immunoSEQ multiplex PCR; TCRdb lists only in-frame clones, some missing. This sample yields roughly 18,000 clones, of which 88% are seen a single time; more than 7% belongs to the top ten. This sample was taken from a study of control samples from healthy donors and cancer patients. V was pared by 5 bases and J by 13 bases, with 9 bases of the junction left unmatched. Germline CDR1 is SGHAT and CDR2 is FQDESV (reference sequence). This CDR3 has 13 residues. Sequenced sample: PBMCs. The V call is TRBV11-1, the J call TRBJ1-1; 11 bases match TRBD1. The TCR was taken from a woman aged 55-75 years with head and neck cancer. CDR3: CASSMDRGPFGFF. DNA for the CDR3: TGTGCCAGCAGCATGGACAGGGGGCCGTTCGGTTTCTTT.